This TCR beta chain came from a study of a mutant IDH1 vaccine in newly diagnosed glioma. In the case of this clone: Its antigen remains unknown.

V lost 8 bases and J 7 bases, leaving 11 bases between the germline ends. The germline CDR1 and CDR2 sequences are MGHDK and SYGVNS. The CDR3 sequence is 11 residues long. Profiled with immunoSEQ multiplex PCR; TCRdb holds only in-frame clones, not every one. Among some 130,000 clones listed, around 77% were seen once. The sample's time point: week 11, during vaccination. It was 300 ug of mutant IDH1 20-mer peptide that made up each vaccine dose, given with topical imiquimod. This specimen consisted of PBMCs, obtained from a glioma patient whose treatment included an IDH1 peptide vaccine. The receptor comes from a man aged 35-49 years with glioma. V and J are TRBV25-1 and TRBJ2-5; D possibly corresponds to TRBD2 (6 bases). CDR3 amino acids: CASGTVGTQYF. CDR3 bases: TGTGCCAGCGGGACTGTGGGGACCCAGTACTTC.